A selection of T cell receptor beta chains follows, all from one sample in a study of cytomegalovirus exposure and HLA in healthy donors. Profiled with immunoSEQ multiplex PCR; TCRdb holds only in-frame clones, not every one. The sample records some 110,000 clones, more than 70% being singletons. Sequenced input: PBMCs. The source of these receptors is a man between 35 and 55 years old in good health and CMV-seronegative. Each CDR3 is given with its conserved first and last residue. D genes are given only for firm matches. Clone sizes are given selectively: once, few, many, or a class where the clone is expanded.

d_gene,j_gene,abundance,len,v_gene,CDR3aa,CDR3nt
TRBD1,TRBJ2-5,NA,13,TRBV6-4,CASSGDRGETQYF,TGTGCCAGCAGCGGAGACAGGGGTGAGACCCAGTACTTC
TRBD1,TRBJ1-3,once,15,TRBV2,CASSSDRVRGNTIYF,TGTGCCAGCAGTTCCGACAGGGTCAGAGGAAACACCATATATTTT
TRBD2,TRBJ2-1,NA,16,TRBV5-4,CASSSGTSNPYNEQFF,TGTGCCAGCAGCTCCGGGACTAGCAACCCCTACAATGAGCAGTTCTTC
TRBD2,TRBJ2-3,NA,17,TRBV10-3,CAISEGASGRRGDTQYF,TGTGCCATCAGTGAGGGGGCTAGCGGGCGCCGGGGGGATACGCAGTATTTT
TRBD2,TRBJ2-5,NA,16,TRBV5-5,CASSLGGSGGYETQYF,TGTGCCAGCAGCTTGGGGGGTAGCGGGGGTTACGAGACCCAGTACTTC
NA,TRBJ2-7,NA,15,TRBV6-1,CASSEGGRGYYEQYF,TGTGCCAGCAGTGAAGGCGGCAGGGGTTACTACGAGCAGTACTTC
TRBD1,TRBJ1-5,NA,18,TRBV28,CASSSLGTGGIRTQPQHF,TGTGCCAGCAGTTCCCTAGGGACAGGGGGGATTCGGACCCAGCCCCAGCATTTT
NA,TRBJ2-5,NA,17,TRBV5-1,CASSSQRGGGVYETQYF,TGCGCCAGCAGCTCCCAAAGAGGGGGGGGCGTTTACGAGACCCAGTACTTC
TRBD1,TRBJ2-1,NA,16,TRBV5-1,CASGLTGGGSYNEQFF,TGCGCCAGCGGACTAACAGGGGGAGGCTCCTACAATGAGCAGTTCTTC
NA,TRBJ2-3,few,16,TRBV29-1,CSVEESAGPPADTQYF,TGCAGCGTTGAAGAGTCGGCGGGTCCCCCCGCAGATACGCAGTATTTT
TRBD1,TRBJ1-2,few,14,TRBV5-5,CASSLLRTGDGYTF,TGTGCCAGCAGCTTGCTACGGACAGGGGATGGCTACACCTTC
TRBD1,TRBJ1-1,once,15,TRBV5-6,CASSKTGEVNTEAFF,TGTGCCAGCAGCAAGACAGGGGAGGTGAACACTGAAGCTTTCTTT
NA,TRBJ1-1,NA,14,TRBV19,CASSMRLTNTEAFF,TGTGCCAGTAGTATGCGACTGACGAACACTGAAGCTTTCTTT
TRBD1,TRBJ2-1,few,15,TRBV5-1,CASSPGQGTYNEQFF,TGCGCCAGCAGCCCGGGACAGGGGACCTACAATGAGCAGTTCTTC
NA,TRBJ1-2,NA,13,TRBV7-6,CASSPSTQRGYTF,TGTGCCAGCAGTCCGTCGACGCAGCGTGGCTACACCTTC
TRBD1,TRBJ1-6,few,15,TRBV25-1,CASSETGAYNSPLHF,TGTGCCAGCAGTGAAACAGGGGCCTATAATTCACCCCTCCACTTT
TRBD2,TRBJ2-7,NA,16,TRBV5-1,CASSLGSGGSSYEQYF,TGCGCCAGCAGCTTGGGGAGCGGGGGGAGCTCCTACGAGCAGTACTTC
TRBD2,TRBJ2-1,few,17,TRBV7-3,CASSLMPSGASYNEQFF,TGTGCCAGCAGCTTAATGCCTAGCGGGGCTAGTTACAATGAGCAGTTCTTC
TRBD2,TRBJ2-2,once,14,TRBV5-4,CASSFTSGTGELFF,TGTGCCAGCAGCTTTACTAGCGGCACCGGGGAGCTGTTTTTT
NA,TRBJ2-7,NA,16,TRBV6-6,CASSYSRVGHQNEQYF,TGTGCCAGCAGTTACTCGAGAGTTGGACACCAAAACGAGCAGTACTTC
TRBD1,TRBJ1-5,NA,16,TRBV19,CASRPPGGLGNQPQHF,TGTGCCAGTAGGCCCCCAGGGGGCTTGGGCAATCAGCCCCAGCATTTT
NA,TRBJ1-4,NA,16,TRBV6-1,CASSDLNAATNEKLFF,TGTGCCAGCAGTGACCTCAACGCAGCAACTAATGAAAAACTGTTTTTT
NA,TRBJ1-3,NA,15,TRBV6-5,CASSLVQGSGNTIYF,TGTGCCAGCAGTTTGGTACAGGGTTCTGGAAACACCATATATTTT
NA,TRBJ1-5,NA,14,TRBV19,CASRGRQDNQPQHF,TGTGCCAGTAGGGGAAGACAGGACAATCAGCCCCAGCATTTT
NA,TRBJ1-4,NA,15,TRBV5-6,CASSSSRGANEKLFF,TGTGCCAGCAGTTCCTCCAGGGGTGCTAATGAAAAACTGTTTTTT
TRBD1,TRBJ1-2,NA,16,TRBV6-1,CASSEAGTGSPYGYTF,TGTGCCAGCAGTGAAGCCGGGACAGGTTCCCCCTATGGCTACACCTTC
NA,TRBJ1-4,NA,17,TRBV4-1,CASSQARGGGFNEKLFF,TGCGCCAGCAGCCAAGCGCGTGGGGGGGGGTTTAATGAAAAACTGTTTTTT